These 2 T cell receptor beta chains were sequenced from one sample in a study of T cells in Graves' hyperthyroidism and ophthalmopathy. Amplified TCR beta CDR3 regions derived from RNA transcripts. Researchers ran a first-round RT-PCR on the TCR CDR3 using the HTBI primer set. TCRdb reanalysed the multiplex PCR reads using MiXCR and keeps one entry per CDR3 protein. The sample yields under 350,000 distinct CDR3 sequences, 25% to 30% seen once. The sequenced material came from blood. These receptors were obtained from a man aged 35 to 55 with Graves' hyperthyroidism that later progressed to Graves' ophthalmopathy.

This sequence joins TRBV12-3 or TRBV12-4 and TRBJ2-7; TRBD1 matches 10 bases. The length of the CDR3 is 14 residues. V dropped 3 bases and J dropped 4; count of bases not matched to a gene: 3. The CDR3, as DNA: TGTGCCAGCAGTTTCGGGGACAGGGGTTACGAGCAGTACTTC. Translation gives CASSFGDRGYEQYF.

The CDR3 is CASSYLDNQETQYF. The DNA for the CDR3 is TGTGCCAGCAGTTACCTAGACAACCAAGAGACCCAGTACTTC. The chain employs TRBV6-5 and TRBJ2-5; D is uncertain. Trimming left V 2 bases short and J 0 bases short, with 7 bases between. Germline V gives CDR1 MNHEY, CDR2 SVGAGI. This CDR3 has 14 residues.